This record covers a single T cell receptor (beta chain). Its antigen is not identified. TCRdb recomputed calls from the 5' RACE reads with MiXCR, one row per CDR3 protein. The data hold about 320,000 distinct CDR3 sequences, with roughly 10% observed a single time. This specimen belongs to a study of T cells after yellow fever vaccination. Study summary: SMART-Seq v4 Ultra Low Input prepared the low-cell-number fractions. Notes on the study in general: Abundant clonotypes from the bulk population could contaminate FACS-sorted repertoires.

Looked up from germline, CDR1 is LGHNA and CDR2 is YNFKEQ. V was pared by 1 base and J by 10 bases, with 11 bases between. This CDR3 has 13 amino acids. The sample was CD4+ T cells sorted from PBMCs, taken 45 days after the yellow fever booster vaccination. The V and J genes are TRBV4-2 and TRBJ1-3; D not resolved. The clonotype was recovered from a man between 18 and 35 years old who received the YFV17D yellow fever vaccine. In DNA form, the CDR3 reads TGTGCCAGCAGCCAAGTAACCGAGAAGACCATATATTTT. Translating it yields CASSQVTEKTIYF.